This T cell receptor beta chain is from a study of CD8+CD57+ T cells in acquired aplastic anemia. In the study overall: Each DNA sample taken from sorted CD4+ and CD8+ cells came to around 3.4 ug on average.

This clonotype has at least ten counts. The CDR3 has 18 amino acids. The germline V gene encodes CDR1 DFQATT and CDR2 SNEGSKA (reference sequence). The trim removed 5 bases at V and 0 bases at J, leaving 9 bases unmatched. TCR beta VDJ and CDR3 profiles were obtained from a genomic DNA template. TCRdb reanalysed the reads using MiXCR and keeps one entry per CDR3 protein. The table shows 150,000 to 200,000 distinct CDR3 sequences, with just under 45% occurring only once. The rearrangement uses TRBV20-1 and TRBJ2-2; TRBD2 matches 13 bases. This clonotype was obtained from a human donor in good health. The sample comprised sorted CD4+, CD8+, or CD8+CD57+ T cells (not recorded which) from PBMCs. The CDR3 region is CSAFKGLAGRSNTGELFF. Written as DNA, the CDR3 is TGCAGTGCTTTCAAGGGACTAGCGGGACGATCGAACACCGGGGAGCTGTTTTTT.